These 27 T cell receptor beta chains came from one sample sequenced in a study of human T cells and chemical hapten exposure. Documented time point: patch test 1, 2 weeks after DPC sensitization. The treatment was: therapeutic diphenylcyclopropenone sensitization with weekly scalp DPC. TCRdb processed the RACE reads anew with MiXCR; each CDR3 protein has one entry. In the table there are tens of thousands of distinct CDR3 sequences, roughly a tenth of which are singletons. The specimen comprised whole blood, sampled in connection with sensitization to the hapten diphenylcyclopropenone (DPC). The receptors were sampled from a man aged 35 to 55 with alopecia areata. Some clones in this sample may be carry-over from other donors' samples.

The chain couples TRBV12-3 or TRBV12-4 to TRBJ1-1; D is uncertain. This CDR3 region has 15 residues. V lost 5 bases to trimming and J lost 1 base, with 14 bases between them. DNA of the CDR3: TGTGCCAGCAGTCCTAGACTCCTTGGGAACACTGAAGCTTTCTTT. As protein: CASSPRLLGNTEAFF.

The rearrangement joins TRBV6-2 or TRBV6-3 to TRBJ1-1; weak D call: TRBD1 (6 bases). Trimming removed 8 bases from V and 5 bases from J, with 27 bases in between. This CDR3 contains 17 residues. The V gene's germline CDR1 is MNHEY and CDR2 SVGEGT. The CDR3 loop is CASRQRILGGRGTEAFF. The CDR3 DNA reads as TGTGCCAGCCGTCAACGCATCTTGGGGGGCCGGGGTACTGAAGCTTTCTTT.

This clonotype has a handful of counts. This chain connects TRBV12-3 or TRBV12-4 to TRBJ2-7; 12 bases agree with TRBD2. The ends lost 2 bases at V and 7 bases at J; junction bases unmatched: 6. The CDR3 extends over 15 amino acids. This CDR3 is CASSLRLAGVDEQYF. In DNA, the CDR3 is TGTGCCAGCAGTTTAAGACTAGCGGGAGTGGATGAGCAGTACTTC.

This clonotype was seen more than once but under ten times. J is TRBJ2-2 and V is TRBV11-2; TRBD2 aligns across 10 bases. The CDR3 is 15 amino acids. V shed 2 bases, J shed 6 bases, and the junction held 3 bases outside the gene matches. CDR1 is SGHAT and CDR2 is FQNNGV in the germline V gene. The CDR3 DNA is TGTGCCAGCAGCTTATCTAGCGGGAGAGCCGGGGAGCTGTTTTTT. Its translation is CASSLSSGRAGELFF.

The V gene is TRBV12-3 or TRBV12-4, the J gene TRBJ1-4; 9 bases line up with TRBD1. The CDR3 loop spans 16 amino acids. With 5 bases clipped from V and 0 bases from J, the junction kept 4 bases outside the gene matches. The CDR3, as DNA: TGTGCCAGCAGTCCGGGACAGGGTCCAACTAATGAAAAACTGTTTTTT. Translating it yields CASSPGQGPTNEKLFF.

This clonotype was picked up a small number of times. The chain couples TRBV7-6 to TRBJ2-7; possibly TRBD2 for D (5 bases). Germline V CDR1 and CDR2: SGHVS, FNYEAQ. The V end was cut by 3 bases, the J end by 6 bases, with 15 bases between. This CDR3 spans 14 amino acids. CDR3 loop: CASSFQSAEGEQYF. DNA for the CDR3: TGTGCCAGCAGCTTCCAATCGGCCGAGGGCGAGCAGTACTTC.

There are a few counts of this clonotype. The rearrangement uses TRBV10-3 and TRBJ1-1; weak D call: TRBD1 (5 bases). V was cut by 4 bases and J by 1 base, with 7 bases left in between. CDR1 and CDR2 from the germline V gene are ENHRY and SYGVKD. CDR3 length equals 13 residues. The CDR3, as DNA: TGTGCCATCAGTGGAACAGGGAACACTGAAGCTTTCTTT. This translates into CAISGTGNTEAFF.

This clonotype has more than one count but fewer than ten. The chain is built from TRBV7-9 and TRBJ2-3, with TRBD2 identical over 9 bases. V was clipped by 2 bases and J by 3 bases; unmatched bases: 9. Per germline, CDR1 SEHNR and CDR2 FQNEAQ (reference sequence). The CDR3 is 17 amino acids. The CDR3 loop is CASSLLASGIGTDTQYF. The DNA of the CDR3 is TGTGCCAGCAGCTTATTGGCTAGCGGGATAGGTACAGATACGCAGTATTTT.

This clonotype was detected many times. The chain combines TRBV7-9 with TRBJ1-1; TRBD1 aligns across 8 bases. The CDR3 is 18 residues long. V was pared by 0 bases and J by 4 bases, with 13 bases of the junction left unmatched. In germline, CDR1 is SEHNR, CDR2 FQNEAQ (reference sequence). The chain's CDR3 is CASSLALRTGSFGTEAFF. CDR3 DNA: TGTGCCAGCAGCTTAGCGCTTAGGACAGGGAGTTTCGGCACTGAAGCTTTCTTT.

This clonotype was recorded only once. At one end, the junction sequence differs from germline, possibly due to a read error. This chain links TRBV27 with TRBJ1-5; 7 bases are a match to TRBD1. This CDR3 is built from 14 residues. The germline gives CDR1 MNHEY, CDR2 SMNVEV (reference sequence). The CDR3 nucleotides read TGTGCCAGCAGGACAGGGTATAGCAATCAGCCCCAGAATTTT. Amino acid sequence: CASRTGYSNQPQNF.

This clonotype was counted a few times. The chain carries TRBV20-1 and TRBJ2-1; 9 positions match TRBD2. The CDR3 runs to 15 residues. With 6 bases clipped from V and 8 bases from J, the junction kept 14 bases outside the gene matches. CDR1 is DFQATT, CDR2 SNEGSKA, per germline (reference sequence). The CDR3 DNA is TGCAGTGCCTCCACTGGGACTAGCAAATTCGATGAGCAGTTCTTC. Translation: CSASTGTSKFDEQFF.

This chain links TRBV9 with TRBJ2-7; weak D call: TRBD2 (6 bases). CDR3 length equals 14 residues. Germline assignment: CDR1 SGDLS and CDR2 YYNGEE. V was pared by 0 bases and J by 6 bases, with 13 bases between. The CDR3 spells CASSVGGGVGEQYF. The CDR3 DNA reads TGTGCCAGCAGCGTAGGGGGCGGGGTAGGCGAGCAGTACTTC.

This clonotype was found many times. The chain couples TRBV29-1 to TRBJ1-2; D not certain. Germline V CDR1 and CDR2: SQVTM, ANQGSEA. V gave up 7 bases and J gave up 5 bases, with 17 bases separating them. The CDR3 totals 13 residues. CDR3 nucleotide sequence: TGCAGCGAGAGCCCAGGTTTCGATTATGGCTACACCTTC. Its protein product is CSESPGFDYGYTF.

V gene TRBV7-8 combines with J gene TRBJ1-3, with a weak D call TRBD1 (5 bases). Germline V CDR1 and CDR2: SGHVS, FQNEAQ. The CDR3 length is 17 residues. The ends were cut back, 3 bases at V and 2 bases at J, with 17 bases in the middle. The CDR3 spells CASSFVGQHGTGNTIYF. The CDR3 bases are TGTGCCAGCAGCTTTGTTGGACAACACGGGACTGGAAACACCATATATTTT.

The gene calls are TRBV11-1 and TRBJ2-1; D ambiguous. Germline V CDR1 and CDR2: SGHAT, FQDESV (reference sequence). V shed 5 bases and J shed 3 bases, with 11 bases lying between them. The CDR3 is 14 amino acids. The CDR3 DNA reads TGTGCCAGCAGCCCCCCGGTGGGCTACAATGAGCAGTTCTTC. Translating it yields CASSPPVGYNEQFF. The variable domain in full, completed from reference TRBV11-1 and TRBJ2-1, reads EAEVAQSPRYKITEKSQAVAFWCDPISGHATLYWYRQILGQGPELLVQFQDESVVDDSQLPKDRFSAERLKGVDSTLKIQPAELGDSAMYLCASSPPVGYNEQFFGPGTRLTVL.

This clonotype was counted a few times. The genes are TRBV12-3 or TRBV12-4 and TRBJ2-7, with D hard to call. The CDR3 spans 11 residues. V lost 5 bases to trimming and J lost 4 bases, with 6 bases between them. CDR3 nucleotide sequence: TGTGCCAGCAGTATAAATTACGAGCAGTACTTC. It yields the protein CASSINYEQYF.

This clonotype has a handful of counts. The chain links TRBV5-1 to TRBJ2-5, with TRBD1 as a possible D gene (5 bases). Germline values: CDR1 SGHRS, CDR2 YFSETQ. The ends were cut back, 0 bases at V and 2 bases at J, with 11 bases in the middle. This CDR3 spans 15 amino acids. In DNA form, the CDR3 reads TGCGCCAGCAGCTTGGGAAAGGCAGGGCAAGAGACCCAGTACTTC. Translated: CASSLGKAGQETQYF. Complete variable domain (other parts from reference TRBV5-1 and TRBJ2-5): KAGVTQTPRYLIKTRGQQVTLSCSPISGHRSVSWYQQTPGQGLQFLFEYFSETQRNKGNFPGRFSGRQFSNSRSEMNVSTLELGDSALYLCASSLGKAGQETQYFGPGTRLLVL.

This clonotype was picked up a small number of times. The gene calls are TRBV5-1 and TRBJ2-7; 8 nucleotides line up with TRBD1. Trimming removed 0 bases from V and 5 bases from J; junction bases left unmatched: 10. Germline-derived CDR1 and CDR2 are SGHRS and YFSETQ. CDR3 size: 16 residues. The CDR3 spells CASSLGAQGAFNEQYV. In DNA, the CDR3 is TGCGCCAGCAGCTTGGGAGCGCAGGGGGCGTTTAACGAGCAGTACGTC.

The CDR3 loop is CASSPPAGEGIEAFF. The CDR3 DNA follows: TGTGCCAGCAGCCCCCCGGCCGGGGAGGGGATAGAAGCTTTCTTT. The chain is built from TRBV7-6 and TRBJ1-1; a weak D match, TRBD1 (5 bases). The V and J ends lost 5 bases and 8 bases respectively, with 21 bases between them. Germline CDR1 is SGHVS and CDR2 is FNYEAQ. The CDR3 loop spans 15 amino acids.

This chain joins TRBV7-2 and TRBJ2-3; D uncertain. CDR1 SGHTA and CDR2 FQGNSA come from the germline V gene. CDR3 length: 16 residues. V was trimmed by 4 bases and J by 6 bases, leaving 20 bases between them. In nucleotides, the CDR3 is TGTGCCAGCAGCTCATATAGTACCCGTATAAGGGATACGCAGTATTTT. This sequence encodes CASSSYSTRIRDTQYF.

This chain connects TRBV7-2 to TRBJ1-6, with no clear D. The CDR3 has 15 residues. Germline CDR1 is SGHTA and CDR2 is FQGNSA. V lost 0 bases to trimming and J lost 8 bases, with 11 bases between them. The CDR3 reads CASSLAIGRDSPLHF. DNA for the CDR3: TGTGCCAGCAGCTTAGCGATAGGCCGTGATTCACCCCTCCACTTT.

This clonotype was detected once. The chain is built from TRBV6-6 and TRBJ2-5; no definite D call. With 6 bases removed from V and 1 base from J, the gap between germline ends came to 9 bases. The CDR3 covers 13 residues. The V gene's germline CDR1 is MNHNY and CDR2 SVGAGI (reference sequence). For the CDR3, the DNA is TGTGCCAGCAGCCGAGTACCCCAAGAGACCCAGTACTTC. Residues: CASSRVPQETQYF.

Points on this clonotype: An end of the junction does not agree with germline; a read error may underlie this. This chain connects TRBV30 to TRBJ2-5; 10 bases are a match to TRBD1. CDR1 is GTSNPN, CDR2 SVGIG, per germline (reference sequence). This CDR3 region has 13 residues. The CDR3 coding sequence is TGTGCTTGGATGACAGGGGGCTTTGAGACCCAGTACTTC. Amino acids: CAWMTGGFETQYF.

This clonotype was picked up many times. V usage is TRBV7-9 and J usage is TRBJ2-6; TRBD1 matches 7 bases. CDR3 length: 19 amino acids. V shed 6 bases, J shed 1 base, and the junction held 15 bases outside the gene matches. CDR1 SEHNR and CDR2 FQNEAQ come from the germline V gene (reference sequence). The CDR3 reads CASRDQGVLPLSGANVLTF. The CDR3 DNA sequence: TGTGCCAGCAGGGATCAGGGGGTCCTACCATTATCTGGGGCCAACGTCCTGACTTTC.

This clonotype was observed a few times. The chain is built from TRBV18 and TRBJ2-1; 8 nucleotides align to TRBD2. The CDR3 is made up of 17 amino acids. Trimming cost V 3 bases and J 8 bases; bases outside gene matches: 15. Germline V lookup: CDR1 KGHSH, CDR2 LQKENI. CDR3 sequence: CASSPPLGTSGFDEQFF. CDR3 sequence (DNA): TGTGCCAGCTCACCTCCGCTAGGGACTAGTGGCTTCGATGAGCAGTTCTTC.

Here the CDR3 DNA reads TGTGCCAGCAGCTTCAAGTCTAGCGGGAGAGGAGATACGCAGTATTTT. Amino acids: CASSFKSSGRGDTQYF. V usage is TRBV7-2 and J usage is TRBJ2-3, with 10 bases that match TRBD2. The germline V gene encodes CDR1 SGHTA and CDR2 FQGNSA. V lost 3 bases to trimming and J lost 5 bases; unmatched junction nucleotides: 8. The CDR3 length is 16 residues. The full variable domain, rest sourced from reference TRBV7-2 and TRBJ2-3, is GAGVSQSPSNKVTEKGKDVELRCDPISGHTALYWYRQSLGQGLEFLIYFQGNSAPDKSGLPSDRFSAERTGGSVSTLTIQRTQQEDSAVYLCASSFKSSGRGDTQYFGPGTRLTVL.

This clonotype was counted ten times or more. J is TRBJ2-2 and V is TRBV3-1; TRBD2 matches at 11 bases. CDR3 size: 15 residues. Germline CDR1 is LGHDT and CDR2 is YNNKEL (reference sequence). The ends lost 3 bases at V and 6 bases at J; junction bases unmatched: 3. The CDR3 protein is CASSHSGRAAGELFF. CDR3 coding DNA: TGTGCCAGCAGCCATAGCGGGAGGGCCGCCGGGGAGCTGTTTTTT. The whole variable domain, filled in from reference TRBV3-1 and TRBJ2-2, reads DTAVSQTPKYLVTQMGNDKSIKCEQNLGHDTMYWYKQDSKKFLKIMFSYNNKELIINETVPNRFSPKSPDKAHLNLHINSLELGDSAVYFCASSHSGRAAGELFFGEGSRLTVL.